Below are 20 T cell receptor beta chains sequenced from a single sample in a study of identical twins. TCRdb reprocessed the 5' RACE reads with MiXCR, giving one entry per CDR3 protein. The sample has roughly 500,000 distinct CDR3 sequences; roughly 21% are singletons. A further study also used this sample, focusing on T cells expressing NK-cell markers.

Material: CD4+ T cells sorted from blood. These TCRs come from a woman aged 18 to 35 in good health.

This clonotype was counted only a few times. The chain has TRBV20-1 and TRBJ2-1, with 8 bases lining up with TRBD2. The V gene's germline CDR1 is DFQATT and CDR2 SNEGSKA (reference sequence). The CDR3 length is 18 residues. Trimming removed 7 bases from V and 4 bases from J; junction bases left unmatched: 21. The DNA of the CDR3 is TGCAGTGGCACGGGCGTAAGCAAGCGGGGGTCTTATTACAATGAGCAGTTCTTC. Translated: CSGTGVSKRGSYYNEQFF.

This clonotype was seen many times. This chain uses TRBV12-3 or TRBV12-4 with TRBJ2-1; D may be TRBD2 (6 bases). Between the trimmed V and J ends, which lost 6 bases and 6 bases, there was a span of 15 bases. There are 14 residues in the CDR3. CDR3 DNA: TGTGCCAGCAGCCGGGACGGGGGTCGCAATGAGCAGTTCTTC. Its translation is CASSRDGGRNEQFF.

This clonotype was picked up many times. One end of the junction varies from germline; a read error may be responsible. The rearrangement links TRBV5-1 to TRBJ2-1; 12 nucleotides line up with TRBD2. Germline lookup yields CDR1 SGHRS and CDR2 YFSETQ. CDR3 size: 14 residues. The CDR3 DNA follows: TGCGCCAGCACCTTGACTAGCGGGAGTAATGAGCAGTTCTTC. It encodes CASTLTSGSNEQFF. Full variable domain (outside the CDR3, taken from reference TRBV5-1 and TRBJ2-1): KAGVTQTPRYLIKTRGQQVTLSCSPISGHRSVSWYQQTPGQGLQFLFEYFSETQRNKGNFPGRFSGRQFSNSRSEMNVSTLELGDSALYLCASTLTSGSNEQFFGPGTRLTVL.

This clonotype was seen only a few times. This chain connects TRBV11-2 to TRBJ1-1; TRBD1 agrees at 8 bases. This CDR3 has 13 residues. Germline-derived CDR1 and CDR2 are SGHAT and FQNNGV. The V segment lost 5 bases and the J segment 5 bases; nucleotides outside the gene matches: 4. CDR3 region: CASSLTGETEAFF. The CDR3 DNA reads TGTGCCAGCAGCCTGACAGGGGAAACTGAAGCTTTCTTT.

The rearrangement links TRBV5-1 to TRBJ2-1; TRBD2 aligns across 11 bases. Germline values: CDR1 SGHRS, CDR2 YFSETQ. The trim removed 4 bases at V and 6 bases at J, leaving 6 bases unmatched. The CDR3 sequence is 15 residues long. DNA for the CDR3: TGCGCCAGCAGCAAACTAGCGGGGGCCTCCAATGAGCAGTTCTTC. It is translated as CASSKLAGASNEQFF.

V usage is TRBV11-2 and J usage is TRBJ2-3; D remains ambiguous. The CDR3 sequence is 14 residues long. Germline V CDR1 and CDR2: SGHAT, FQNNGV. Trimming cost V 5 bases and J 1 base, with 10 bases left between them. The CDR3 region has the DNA TGTGCCAGCAGCGACCCCTCGGGCACAGATACGCAGTATTTT. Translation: CASSDPSGTDTQYF.

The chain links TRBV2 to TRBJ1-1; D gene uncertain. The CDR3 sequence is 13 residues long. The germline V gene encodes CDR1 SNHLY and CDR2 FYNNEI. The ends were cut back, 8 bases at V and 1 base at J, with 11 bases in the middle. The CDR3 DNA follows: TGTGCCAGCTCATCCTTCTGGAACACTGAAGCTTTCTTT. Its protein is CASSSFWNTEAFF.

The DNA of the CDR3 is TGTGCCAGCAGTTACCGTGGAGGGGGGGCCGGGGATACGCAGTATTTT. The encoded protein is CASSYRGGGAGDTQYF. V usage is TRBV6-5 and J usage is TRBJ2-3, with D perhaps matching TRBD2 (7 bases). The CDR3 loop spans 16 amino acids. Between the trimmed V and J ends, which lost 2 bases and 6 bases, there was a span of 18 bases. Germline values: CDR1 MNHEY, CDR2 SVGAGI.

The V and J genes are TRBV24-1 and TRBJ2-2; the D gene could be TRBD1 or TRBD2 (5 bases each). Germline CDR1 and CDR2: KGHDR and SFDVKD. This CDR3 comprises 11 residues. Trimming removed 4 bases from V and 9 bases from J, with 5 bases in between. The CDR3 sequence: CATSEGRELFF. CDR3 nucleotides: TGTGCCACCAGTGAGGGACGGGAGCTGTTTTTT.

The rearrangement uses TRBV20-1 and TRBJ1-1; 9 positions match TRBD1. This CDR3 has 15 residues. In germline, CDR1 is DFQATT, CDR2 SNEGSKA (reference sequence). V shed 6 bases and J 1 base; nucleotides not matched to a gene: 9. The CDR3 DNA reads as TGCAGTGCCGGACCCCCGGGACAGGGGAACACTGAAGCTTTCTTT. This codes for CSAGPPGQGNTEAFF.

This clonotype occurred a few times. As DNA, the CDR3 is TGTGCCAGCAGTTTACGGGCTAATATGTACAATGAGCAGTTCTTC. It translates to CASSLRANMYNEQFF. The rearrangement links TRBV6-5 to TRBJ2-1; D gene uncertain. The germline V gene has CDR1 MNHEY and CDR2 SVGAGI. V lost 4 bases, J lost 4 bases, and 14 bases lay in between. The CDR3 has 15 residues.

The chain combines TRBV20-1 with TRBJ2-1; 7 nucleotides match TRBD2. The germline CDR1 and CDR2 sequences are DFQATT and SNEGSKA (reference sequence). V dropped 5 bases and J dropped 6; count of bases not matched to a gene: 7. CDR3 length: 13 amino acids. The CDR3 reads CSAPWTSSNEQFF. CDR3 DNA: TGCAGTGCTCCATGGACTAGTAGCAATGAGCAGTTCTTC.

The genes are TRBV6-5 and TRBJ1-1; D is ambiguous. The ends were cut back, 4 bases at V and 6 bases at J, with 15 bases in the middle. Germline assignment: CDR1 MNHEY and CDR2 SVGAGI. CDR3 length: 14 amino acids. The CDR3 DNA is TGTGCCAGCAGTTCGCGGGCCTCTCGGGCTGAAGCTTTCTTT. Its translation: CASSSRASRAEAFF.

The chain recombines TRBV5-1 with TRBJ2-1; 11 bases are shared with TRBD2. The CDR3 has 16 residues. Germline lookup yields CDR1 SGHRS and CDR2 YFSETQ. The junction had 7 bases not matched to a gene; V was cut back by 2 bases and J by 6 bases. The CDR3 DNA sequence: TGCGCCAGCAGCTTTGGTAAGACTAGCGGGGCCAATGAGCAGTTCTTC. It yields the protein CASSFGKTSGANEQFF.

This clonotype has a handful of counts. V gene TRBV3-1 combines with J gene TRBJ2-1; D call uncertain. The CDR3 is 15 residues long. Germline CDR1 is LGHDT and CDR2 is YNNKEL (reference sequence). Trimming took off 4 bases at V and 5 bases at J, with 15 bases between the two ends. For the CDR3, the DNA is TGTGCCAGCAGCCCGCGGTCCCAAGCGAACAATGAGCAGTTCTTC. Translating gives CASSPRSQANNEQFF.

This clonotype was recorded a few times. CDR3 in DNA: TGTGCCAGCAGTGAACAGGGGGGCAAAAACATTCAGTACTTC. It is translated as CASSEQGGKNIQYF. This chain joins TRBV11-2 and TRBJ2-4; 8 bases align to TRBD1. J was trimmed by 3 bases and V by 6 bases; bases with no gene match: 4. CDR3 length: 14 residues. Germline lookup yields CDR1 SGHAT and CDR2 FQNNGV.

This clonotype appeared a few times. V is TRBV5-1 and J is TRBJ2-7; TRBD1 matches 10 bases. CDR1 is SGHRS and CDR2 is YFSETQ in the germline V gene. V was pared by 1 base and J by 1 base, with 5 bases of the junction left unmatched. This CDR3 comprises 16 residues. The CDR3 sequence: CASSLTPGQGSYEQYF. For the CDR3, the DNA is TGCGCCAGCAGCTTGACCCCGGGACAGGGGTCCTACGAGCAGTACTTC.

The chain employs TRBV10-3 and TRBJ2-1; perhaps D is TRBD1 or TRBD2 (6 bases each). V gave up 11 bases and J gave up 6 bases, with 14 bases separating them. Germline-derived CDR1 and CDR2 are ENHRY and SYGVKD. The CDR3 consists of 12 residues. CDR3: CAVGGQLNEQFF. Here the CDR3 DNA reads TGTGCCGTCGGGGGACAACTCAATGAGCAGTTCTTC.

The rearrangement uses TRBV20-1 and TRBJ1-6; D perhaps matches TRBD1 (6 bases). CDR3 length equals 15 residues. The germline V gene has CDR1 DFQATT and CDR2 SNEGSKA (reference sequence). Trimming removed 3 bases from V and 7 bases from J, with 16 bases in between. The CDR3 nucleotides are TGCAGTGCTAGGGGTGCAGGGGCGCTGAATTCACCCCTCCACTTT. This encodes CSARGAGALNSPLHF.

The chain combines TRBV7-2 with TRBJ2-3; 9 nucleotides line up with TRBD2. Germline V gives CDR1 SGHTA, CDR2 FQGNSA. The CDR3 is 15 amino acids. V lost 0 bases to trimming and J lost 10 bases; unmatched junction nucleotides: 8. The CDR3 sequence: CASSLAFGSGSPQYF. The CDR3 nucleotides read TGTGCCAGCAGCTTAGCGTTTGGTAGCGGGAGCCCGCAGTATTTT. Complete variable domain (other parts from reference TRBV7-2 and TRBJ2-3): GAGVSQSPSNKVTEKGKDVELRCDPISGHTALYWYRQSLGQGLEFLIYFQGNSAPDKSGLPSDRFSAERTGGSVSTLTIQRTQQEDSAVYLCASSLAFGSGSPQYFGPGTRLTVL.